This T cell receptor beta chain was retrieved from a study of blood T cell repertoires in COVID-19. On the study more broadly: Acute-phase and convalescent COVID-19 samples originated in the United States, Italy and Spain.

This clone occurred a few times. The authors' processing: Amplified reference gene primers provided the basis for estimating nucleated cell counts. Libraries were prepared by immunoSEQ multiplex PCR; TCRdb keeps only in-frame clonotypes and omits some of them. V, J and clone size are taken as reported in that table, and D and trimming were inferred from the DNA itself. This sample yields approximately 300,000 clones, of which around 90% are seen a single time; 2% to 3% belongs to the top ten. Sequencing was done on a sample of peripheral blood. The receptor was derived from a man between 18 and 29 years old with active or convalescent COVID-19.

Written as DNA, the CDR3 is TGTGCCAGCAGTGACCGCCGGACAGACTTATATGGCTACACCTTC. This gives the protein CASSDRRTDLYGYTF. V and J are TRBV2 and TRBJ1-2; D might be TRBD1 (6 bases). This CDR3 contains 15 residues. V dropped 3 bases and J dropped 5 bases, with 16 bases sitting between them. From germline, CDR1 is SNHLY and CDR2 FYNNEI. The variable domain in full, completed from reference TRBV2 and TRBJ1-2, reads EPEVTQTPSHQVTQMGQEVILRCVPISNHLYFYWYRQILGQKVEFLVSFYNNEISEKSEIFDDQFSVERPDGSNFTLKIRSTKLEDSAMYFCASSDRRTDLYGYTFGSGTRLTVV.